This T cell receptor beta chain was profiled in a study of high-grade serous ovarian cancer treatment subgroups (dated by TCRdb to the early 2020s). As for the study more broadly: Sequencing yielded a mean of about 14,000 reads and 7,000 or so unique TCR beta rearrangements per sample. The study profiled TCR beta repertoires in high-grade serous ovarian cancer patients grouped by complete gross resection or neoadjuvant chemotherapy response under a laparoscopic triage algorithm. A cohort of around 30 patients was included: 10 with no residual disease after primary surgery (R0), 10 who were excellent NACT responders, and 10 who were poor NACT responders. Each patient contributed one primary tumor and two metastatic tumor samples, giving 90 samples in total. General conclusions and limits of the study: TCR repertoire analyses focused on CDR3; CDR1 and CDR2 were not analyzed. TCR clonal relatedness was found to be positively correlated with neoantigen level and, by trend, with copy number variation and mutation load derived from whole-genome sequencing. Repertoire similarity ranging from about 0.1 to 0.85 was observed between tumors from the same patient, whereas almost no similarity was observed between different patients. Because bulk tumor TCR sequencing provided no spatial information, insight into HGSC tumor complexity and diversity was limited.

The tumor samples were collected prior to definitive surgery or chemotherapy. Genomic DNA was extracted by the MD Anderson Biospecimen Extraction Resource, and TCR sequencing was done by the MD Anderson Cancer Genomics Laboratory. Concerning this clone: Its antigen has not been determined. There are no base qualities to consult, and no much larger clone falls within one base.

The CDR3 numbers 15 residues from cysteine through phenylalanine. The CDR3 DNA has 45 bases and is translated from base 1. V gives up 2 bases and J gives up 1 base, and the segment between their germline ends measures 11 bases. The germline V gene (reference sequence) sets CDR1 to SGHAT and CDR2 to FQDESV. The 75 to 100 tumor samples underwent high-throughput TCR profiling with ImmunoSEQ. As for the original processing: Richness (unique productive sequences), clonality, evenness and relatedness were included as repertoire diversity metrics, and similarity between samples was assessed with the Bhattacharyya coefficient. Conclusions stayed consistent in a sensitivity analysis that left out TCRs with fewer than two reads. The clones in this table, taken by TCRdb from immuneACCESS, are in-frame only. Not every clone is retained; where verified, under half of the shortfall comes from an unresolved V gene, and the cause of the rest is unknown. That table supplies the V and J calls and clone size; D and trimming were determined from the DNA. Recorded for this sample are 2,500 or so clones; approximately 72% of them occurred a single time. Of the sample, 7% to 9% is held by the ten largest clones.

Sequenced sample: tumor tissue. The source is a human donor with high-grade serous ovarian cancer. Here the chain combines TRBV11-1 and TRBJ2-5; no D gene call is confident. The sequenced DNA is TGTGCCAGCAGCTTACGTCGACGAACCCAAGAGACCCAGTACTTC. It is translated as CASSLRRRTQETQYF.